Below, 26 T cell receptor beta chains from the same sample are listed, as sequenced in a study of tumor-infiltrating lymphocytes in primary liver carcinoma. With a constant-region primer, TCR beta cDNA was made from approximately 500 ng of total RNA. Sequencing libraries for TCR beta derived from three nested multiplex PCR rounds that used slightly modified ARM-PCR. A C-beta reverse primer was combined with TRBV1-TRBV30 forward primers in the first two PCR rounds, and each round had approximately 9 cycles. TCRdb reprocessed the multiplex PCR reads via MiXCR and lists one record per CDR3 protein. The sample shows about 190,000 distinct CDR3 sequences, around 85% of them seen only once. The tissue used was unsorted bulk material of about 19-33 mg. RNA and DNA were co-extracted from it with the AllPrep DNA/RNA mini kit. The specimen was tumor tissue from primary liver carcinoma. These receptors all come from a man aged 35-49 years with primary liver carcinoma and hepatitis B virus infection.

Concerning this clonotype itself: A much larger clone is a single base away; this may be a read error. This chain joins TRBV6-5 and TRBJ2-7; the match to TRBD2 covers 11 bases. The V segment lost 1 base and the J segment 2 bases; nucleotides outside the gene matches: 7. Germline V gives CDR1 MNHEY, CDR2 SVGAGI. CDR3 length equals 17 residues. For the CDR3, the DNA is TGTGCCAGCAGTTACTATAGCGGGAGGGCCGATCCCTACGAGCAGTACTTC. Protein sequence: CASSYYSGRADPYEQYF.

V usage is TRBV29-1 and J usage is TRBJ2-7; TRBD1 is a possible D gene (6 bases). There are 13 residues in the CDR3. The germline gives CDR1 SQVTM, CDR2 ANQGSEA. Trimming took 6 bases from V and 5 from J, leaving 17 bases between them. The CDR3 DNA sequence: TGCAGCGTCGACACAGGGTGTGTCGACGAGCAGTACTTC. This sequence encodes CSVDTGCVDEQYF.

About this clonotype itself: Germline is not matched at one junction end, which may reflect a read error. The rearrangement uses TRBV11-3 and TRBJ2-1; D unclear. The CDR3 is 14 amino acids. Germline V gene sequence: CDR1 SGHNT, CDR2 YENEEA. Here the CDR3 reads CASSLDVSYNEQLF. CDR3 bases: TGTGCCAGCAGCTTAGACGTCTCGTACAATGAGCAGTTATTC.

The V gene is TRBV6-5, the J gene TRBJ2-7; tentative D call: TRBD1 (6 bases). The CDR3 is 16 amino acids. The ends were cut back, 2 bases at V and 10 bases at J, with 24 bases in the middle. Germline V gene sequence: CDR1 MNHEY, CDR2 SVGAGI. The CDR3 DNA reads as TGTGCCAGCAGTTACACGATGGGGGCGAGAAAGGGAGAACAGTACTTC. Residues: CASSYTMGARKGEQYF.

J is TRBJ2-4 and V is TRBV3-1, with D perhaps matching TRBD2 (6 bases). V was pared by 4 bases and J by 6 bases, with 16 bases between. CDR3 length equals 15 residues. Germline CDR1 is LGHDT and CDR2 is YNNKEL (reference sequence). Written as DNA, the CDR3 is TGTGCCAGCAGCCGAGACCAAGGGCGGGGAAACATTCAGTACTTC. As protein: CASSRDQGRGNIQYF.

In regard to this clonotype: The junction differs from germline at one of its ends, possibly a read error. V usage is TRBV29-1 and J usage is TRBJ2-1; 11 bases line up with TRBD2. The germline V gene has CDR1 SQVTM and CDR2 ANQGSEA. The CDR3 is made up of 14 amino acids. CDR3 in amino acids: CSVILTSGINELFF. CDR3 DNA: TGCAGCGTTATATTGACTAGCGGGATAAATGAGCTGTTCTTC.

On this clonotype: A junction boundary mismatches the germline segment, possibly from a read error. The genes are TRBV5-4 and TRBJ2-7, with D unclear. The CDR3 has 14 amino acids. In germline, CDR1 is SGHNT, CDR2 YYREEE (reference sequence). CDR3 sequence: CASSSEERLYEQYF. The DNA for the CDR3 is TGTGCCAGCAGCTCGGAAGAGAGGTTATACGAGCAATACTTC.

In the case of this clonotype: One junction end does not reproduce the germline sequence, and a read error may be involved. The chain is built from TRBV10-3 and TRBJ2-4; D not resolved. The CDR3 runs 15 residues. CDR1 is ENHRY, CDR2 SYGVKD, per germline. CDR3 nucleotides: TGCGCCATCAATGACAACTGGAAAACCAAAAACATTCAGTACTTC. Translation: CAINDNWKTKNIQYF.

A single count supports this clonotype. A much bigger clone sits one base away, suggesting this may be a read error. The V call is TRBV7-9, the J call TRBJ2-7; D may correspond to TRBD1 or TRBD2 (9 bases each). Per germline, CDR1 SEHNR and CDR2 FQNEAQ (reference sequence). This CDR3 is 21 amino acids long. Trimming left V 5 bases short and J 4 bases short, with 36 bases between. In nucleotides, the CDR3 is TGTGCCAGCAGCGCCCGGACAGGGGATACCAGTAGCGGGAGATTCGCGTACGAGCAGTACTTC. This sequence encodes CASSARTGDTSSGRFAYEQYF.

On this clonotype itself: A read error is likely, as this CDR3 ends without the conserved phenylalanine or tryptophan. The V call is TRBV11-2, the J call TRBJ2-7; TRBD2 aligns across 10 bases. The CDR3 is made up of 16 amino acids. The germline V gene encodes CDR1 SGHAT and CDR2 FQNNGV. CDR3 DNA: TGTGCCAGTAGCTTAAAACCTAGCGGGAGCTGGGTCGAGCAGTACTTA. Encoded protein: CASSLKPSGSWVEQYL.

The chain uses TRBV11-1 and TRBJ2-1, with D perhaps TRBD2 (7 bases). V was pared by 7 bases and J by 15 bases, with 25 bases between. This CDR3 is 14 amino acids long. CDR1 is SGHAT, CDR2 FQDESV, per germline (reference sequence). The CDR3 protein is CASILGGGANKRFF. In nucleotides, the CDR3 is TGTGCCAGCATCTTGGGAGGGGGAGCCAATAAGCGGTTCTTC.

A remark on this clonotype: Germline and junction disagree at one end, which may indicate a read error. This sequence joins TRBV10-1 and TRBJ2-7; D may be TRBD2 (6 bases). Per germline, CDR1 WNHNN and CDR2 SYGVQD (reference sequence). This CDR3 has 14 residues. The CDR3 DNA sequence: TGCGCCAGCGGTCCCGGGGGAATGATCTACGAGCAATACTTC. This sequence encodes CASGPGGMIYEQYF.

Comment on this clonotype: This may be a read error, as it is one base from a much larger clone. V gene TRBV5-1 combines with J gene TRBJ2-3; perhaps TRBD2 as D (5 bases). There are 16 residues in the CDR3. Between the trimmed V and J ends, which lost 6 bases and 0 bases, there was a span of 17 bases. Germline values: CDR1 SGHRS, CDR2 YFSETQ. The CDR3 bases are TGCGCCAGCAACTCCGAGGGCAGATCTAGCACAGATACGCAGTATTTT. This gives the protein CASNSEGRSSTDTQYF.

Comments on this clonotype: One end of the junction varies from germline; a read error may be responsible. The genes are TRBV6-9 and TRBJ2-5, with 10 bases fitting TRBD2. Germline V CDR1 and CDR2: MNHGY, SVAAGI. This CDR3 has 16 amino acids. The CDR3 protein is CASTEREGRSWETKYF. In DNA form, the CDR3 reads TGTGCCAGTACGGAGCGGGAGGGGCGATCCTGGGAGACCAAGTACTTC.

A remark on this clonotype: This could be a read error, since a much larger clone is one nucleotide away. The chain combines TRBV24-1 with TRBJ2-5, with 7 bases that match TRBD1. Germline V gene sequence: CDR1 KGHDR, CDR2 SFDVKD. CDR3 size: 15 residues. The chain's CDR3 is CATSDIGTDQETRYF. CDR3 sequence (DNA): TGTGCCACCAGTGATATCGGGACAGACCAAGAGACCCGGTACTTC.

This clonotype was observed a handful of times. Germline and junction disagree at one end, which may indicate a read error. The rearrangement joins TRBV29-1 to TRBJ2-3, with 10 bases aligning to TRBD2. This CDR3 spans 13 amino acids. Germline values: CDR1 SQVTM, CDR2 ANQGSEA. The CDR3 DNA is TGCAGCACCCAGCGGGGGGGCACTGATACGCAGTATTTT. This encodes CSTQRGGTDTQYF.

Of note for this clonotype: The conserved phenylalanine or tryptophan normally closing the CDR3 is absent here, so this likely arose from a read error. V and J are TRBV5-5 and TRBJ2-1, with TRBD2 matching over 14 bases. This CDR3 is 15 amino acids long. Germline V gives CDR1 SGHKS, CDR2 YYEKEE (reference sequence). The CDR3 sequence: CTSSGGLAGENEQFL. CDR3 coding DNA: TGTACCAGCAGCGGGGGACTAGCGGGAGAAAACGAGCAGTTCCTC.

Details on this clonotype: One end of the junction varies from germline; a read error may be responsible. The V and J genes are TRBV6-1 and TRBJ2-6; the D gene is possibly TRBD1 (6 bases). The CDR3 is 18 amino acids. Germline V gene sequence: CDR1 MNHNS, CDR2 SASEGT. CDR3 sequence: CASSARQVRISGANVLTF. CDR3 in DNA: TGTGCCAGCAGTGCCAGACAGGTGCGAATCTCTGGGGCCAACGTCCTGACCTTC.

A remark on this clonotype: This CDR3 fails to terminate in the conserved phenylalanine or tryptophan, so it likely reflects a read error. This chain uses TRBV29-1 with TRBJ1-3; D unclear. The length of the CDR3 is 14 residues. Germline CDR1 is SQVTM and CDR2 is ANQGSEA. The CDR3 here is CGVPLQHSGNTIYC. CDR3 in DNA: TGCGGCGTTCCTCTACAGCACTCTGGAAACACCATATATTGT.

A word on this clonotype: A read error may produce the germline difference seen at one junction end. The chain uses TRBV4-2 and TRBJ2-7, with a weak D call TRBD2 (5 bases). Germline V lookup: CDR1 LGHNA, CDR2 YNFKEQ. This CDR3 is built from 15 residues. CDR3 sequence (DNA): TGTGCCAGCAGTCAAGATGTTCTAGTGGGAGACGAGCAGTACTTC. Encoded protein: CASSQDVLVGDEQYF.

As for this clonotype: Sequence at one end of the junction differs from germline and may be a read error. The rearrangement joins TRBV6-5 to TRBJ1-1, with D hard to call. The CDR3 consists of 13 residues. Germline values: CDR1 MNHEY, CDR2 SVGAGI. The CDR3 sequence: CASRSLVTPETFF. The CDR3 DNA reads TGTGCCAGCAGGAGCCTCGTTACCCCTGAAACTTTCTTT.

By proportion, this clonotype is medium-sized (0.01 to 0.1%). The rearrangement uses TRBV12-3 or TRBV12-4 and TRBJ2-1, with 10 bases lining up with TRBD2. CDR3 length equals 16 residues. The junction had 12 bases not matched to a gene; V was cut back by 6 bases and J by 7 bases. The CDR3 loop reads CASSLLGSGRGNEQFF. The CDR3 bases are TGTGCCAGCAGCCTTCTAGGGAGCGGGAGGGGAAATGAGCAGTTCTTC.

The rearrangement joins TRBV12-3 or TRBV12-4 to TRBJ2-2; TRBD2 agrees at 8 bases. V trimming: 5 bases; J trimming: 9 bases; junction bases outside the gene matches: 14. The CDR3 extends over 16 amino acids. Written as DNA, the CDR3 is TGTGCCAGCAGTGGCTGCGTAGCGGGATTTACCAGGGAGCTGTTTTTT. It codes for CASSGCVAGFTRELFF.

With respect to this clonotype: The conserved phenylalanine or tryptophan is not found at the CDR3 terminus, so this likely reflects a read error. This chain uses TRBV29-1 with TRBJ1-1, with 7 bases matching TRBD1. Per the germline V gene, CDR1 is SQVTM and CDR2 is ANQGSEA. The trim removed 8 bases at V and 0 bases at J, leaving 12 bases unmatched. This CDR3 spans 15 amino acids. CDR3 coding DNA: TGCAGCAACGTTGTTGTAGGGGGCTTGAACACTGAAGCTTTCCTT. Its protein is CSNVVVGGLNTEAFL.

This clonotype was found once. A junction boundary mismatches the germline segment, possibly from a read error. J is TRBJ1-1 and V is TRBV10-3; D unresolved. The CDR3 is 12 residues long. CDR1 is ENHRY, CDR2 SYGVKD, per germline. CDR3 in amino acids: CAIEQEGTVAFF. CDR3 coding DNA: TGTGCCATCGAGCAGGAGGGCACTGTAGCTTTCTTT.

As regards this clonotype: A junction end diverges from the germline sequence, so it may reflect a read error. The DNA for the CDR3 is TGTGCCAGCAGCTTAGCAGTCCGCGAGCACTACTTC. Translation gives CASSLAVREHYF. This chain links TRBV11-2 with TRBJ2-7; D uncertain. CDR1 is SGHAT, CDR2 FQNNGV, per germline. The CDR3 has 12 residues.